The rows below give T cell receptor beta chains drawn from one sample of a study of a mutant IDH1 vaccine in newly diagnosed glioma. The table came from immunoSEQ multiplex PCR; TCRdb's copy has only in-frame clones and leaves some out. Of tens of thousands of clones in the sample, about 88% were seen once. This specimen was PBMCs, taken from a glioma patient treated with radiotherapy, temozolomide or both. Every receptor here comes from a woman aged 35 to 49 with glioma. The CDR3 runs from the conserved cysteine through the conserved F or W. A D gene is named only where the DNA matches it firmly. Size is stated for part of the rows, as once, few or many counts, or as a class when the clone is expanded.

TRBV10-3	NA	NA	TRBJ2-3	TGTGCCATCAGTGTGGCCGCAGATACGCAGTATTTT	CAISVAADTQYF
TRBV27	TRBD1	few	TRBJ1-1	TGTGCCAGCAGTTTATATTCGGTAGGGGGCGTCATGAACACTGAAGCTTTCTTT	CASSLYSVGGVMNTEAFF
TRBV20-1	NA	NA	TRBJ2-7	TGCAGTGCTAGCGGCTCCTACGAGCAGTACTTC	CSASGSYEQYF
TRBV30	NA	NA	TRBJ1-1	TGTGCCTGCGACAGAGTGAACACTGAAGCTTTCTTT	CACDRVNTEAFF
TRBV29-1	TRBD2	NA	TRBJ2-1	TGCAGCGTTTCTAGCGGGGGTTACAATGAGCAGTTCTTC	CSVSSGGYNEQFF
TRBV11-2	NA	NA	TRBJ2-5	TGTGCCAGCCACAGGGCGGGTGGCGAGACCCAGTACTTC	CASHRAGGETQYF
TRBV6-1	TRBD1	NA	TRBJ2-7	TGTGCCAGCAGTGAATATGGGAACAGGGGAGCGTCCTACGAGCAGTACTTC	CASSEYGNRGASYEQYF
TRBV9	NA	NA	TRBJ2-5	TGTGCCAGCAGCGTAGACTCAGGGGGGGGGCAAGAGACCCAGTACTTC	CASSVDSGGGQETQYF
TRBV6-5	NA	NA	TRBJ1-6	TGTGCCAGCAGTTGGGGCCGAGTGGGTTCACCCCTCCACTTT	CASSWGRVGSPLHF
TRBV29-1	NA	NA	TRBJ1-2	TGCAGCGTCACAATTAGCATGGGCGGCTACACCTTC	CSVTISMGGYTF
TRBV30	TRBD1	NA	TRBJ1-1	TGTGCCTGGAGGGAGGGGGCCTGGTACACTGAAGCTTTCTTT	CAWREGAWYTEAFF